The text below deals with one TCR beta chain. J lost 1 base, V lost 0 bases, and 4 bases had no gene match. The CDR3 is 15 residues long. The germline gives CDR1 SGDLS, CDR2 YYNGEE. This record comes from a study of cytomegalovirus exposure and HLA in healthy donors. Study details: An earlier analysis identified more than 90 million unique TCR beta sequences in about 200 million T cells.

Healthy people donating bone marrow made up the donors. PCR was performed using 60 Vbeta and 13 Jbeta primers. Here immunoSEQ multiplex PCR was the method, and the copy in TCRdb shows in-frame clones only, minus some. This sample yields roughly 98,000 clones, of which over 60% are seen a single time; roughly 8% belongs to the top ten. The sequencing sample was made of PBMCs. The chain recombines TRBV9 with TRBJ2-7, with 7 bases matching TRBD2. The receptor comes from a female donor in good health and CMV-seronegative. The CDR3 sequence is CASSVGGRGSYEQYF. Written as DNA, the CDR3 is TGTGCCAGCAGCGTAGGGGGGAGGGGATCCTACGAGCAGTACTTC. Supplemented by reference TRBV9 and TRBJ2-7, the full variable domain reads DSGVTQTPKHLITATGQRVTLRCSPRSGDLSVYWYQQSLDQGLQFLIQYYNGEERAKGNILERFSAQQFPDLHSELNLSSLELGDSALYFCASSVGGRGSYEQYFGPGTRLTVT.